This T cell receptor (beta chain) was recovered during a study of blood T cells in healthy people across ages. A second PCR, run for 7 to 11 cycles, used a sample-barcoded 5' primer plus a J-beta primer mix. Each CDR3 protein is one row after TCRdb ran MiXCR on the 5' RACE reads. The sample carries hundreds of thousands of distinct CDR3 sequences, more than 40% recorded once. The germline V gene has CDR1 MGHRA and CDR2 YSYEKL. The CDR3 is 15 residues long. The V end lost 0 bases, the J end lost 4 bases, and 11 bases lay between the germline ends. Sequencing was performed on blood. This sequence joins TRBV4-1 and TRBJ2-3, with D hard to call. The sequence came from a woman aged 60-75 years in good health. The CDR3 DNA is TGCGCCAGCAGCCAAGAGAACCAACCGGCAGATACGCAGTATTTT. Translating gives CASSQENQPADTQYF.